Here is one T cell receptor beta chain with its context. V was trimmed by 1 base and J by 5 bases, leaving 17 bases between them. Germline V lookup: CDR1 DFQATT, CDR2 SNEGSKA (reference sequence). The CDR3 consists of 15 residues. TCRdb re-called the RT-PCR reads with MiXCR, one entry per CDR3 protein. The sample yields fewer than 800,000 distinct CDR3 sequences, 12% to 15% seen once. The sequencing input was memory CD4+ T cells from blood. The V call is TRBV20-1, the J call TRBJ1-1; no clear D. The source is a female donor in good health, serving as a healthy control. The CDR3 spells CSARGIVGVGTEAFF. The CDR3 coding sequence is TGCAGTGCTAGAGGAATAGTTGGAGTCGGTACTGAAGCTTTCTTT.